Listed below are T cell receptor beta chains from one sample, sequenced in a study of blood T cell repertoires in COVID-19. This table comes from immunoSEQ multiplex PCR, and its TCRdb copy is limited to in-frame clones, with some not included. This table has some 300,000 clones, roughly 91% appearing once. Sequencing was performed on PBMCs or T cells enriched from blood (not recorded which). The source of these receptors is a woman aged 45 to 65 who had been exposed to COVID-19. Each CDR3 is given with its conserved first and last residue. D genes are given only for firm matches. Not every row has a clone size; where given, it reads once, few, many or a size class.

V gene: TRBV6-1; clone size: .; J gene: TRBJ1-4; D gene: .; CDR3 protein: CASSDGQSYATEKLFF; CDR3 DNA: TGTGCCAGCAGTGACGGACAGTCCTATGCAACTGAAAAACTGTTTTTT
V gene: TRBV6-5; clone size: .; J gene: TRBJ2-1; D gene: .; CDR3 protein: CASSAGRDEQFF; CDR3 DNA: TGTGCCAGCTCTGCGGGGAGAGATGAGCAGTTCTTC
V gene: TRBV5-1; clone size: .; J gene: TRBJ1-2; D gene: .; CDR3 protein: CASSLGPRSDYGYTF; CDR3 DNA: TGCGCCAGCAGCTTGGGCCCCAGGTCAGATTATGGCTACACCTTC
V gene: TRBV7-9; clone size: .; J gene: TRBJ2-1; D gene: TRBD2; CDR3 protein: CASSYPTSGGTHEQFF; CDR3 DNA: TGTGCCAGCAGCTACCCGACTAGCGGGGGGACCCATGAGCAGTTCTTC
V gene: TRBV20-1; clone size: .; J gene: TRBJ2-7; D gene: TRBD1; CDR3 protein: CSASLGTGDIWQYF; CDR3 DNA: TGCAGTGCTAGTCTCGGGACAGGGGATATATGGCAGTACTTC
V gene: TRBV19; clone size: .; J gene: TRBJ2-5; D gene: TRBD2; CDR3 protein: CASSIASGGAPETQYF; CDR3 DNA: TGTGCCAGTAGTATCGCCAGCGGGGGGGCTCCAGAGACCCAGTACTTC
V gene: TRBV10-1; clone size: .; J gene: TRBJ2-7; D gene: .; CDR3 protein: CASSESRAGALGLDEQYF; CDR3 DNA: TGCGCCAGCAGTGAGTCGAGGGCGGGGGCCCTGGGATTGGATGAGCAGTACTTC
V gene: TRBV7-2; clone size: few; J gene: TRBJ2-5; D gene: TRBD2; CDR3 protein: CASSPQRGNQQETQYF; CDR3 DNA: TGTGCCAGCAGCCCCCAGCGGGGGAACCAACAAGAGACCCAGTACTTC
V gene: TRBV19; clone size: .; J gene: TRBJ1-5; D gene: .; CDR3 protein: CASRNRVSNQPQHF; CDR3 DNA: TGTGCCAGTAGGAACAGGGTTAGCAATCAGCCCCAGCATTTT
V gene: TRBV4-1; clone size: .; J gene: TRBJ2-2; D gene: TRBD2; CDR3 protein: CASSQEASGGNTGELFF; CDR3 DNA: TGCGCCAGCAGCCAAGAGGCTAGCGGGGGGAACACCGGGGAGCTGTTTTTT
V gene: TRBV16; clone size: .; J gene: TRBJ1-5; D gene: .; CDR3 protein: CASSPNARSNQPQHF; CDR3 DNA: TGTGCCAGCAGCCCCAATGCCAGGAGCAATCAGCCCCAGCATTTT
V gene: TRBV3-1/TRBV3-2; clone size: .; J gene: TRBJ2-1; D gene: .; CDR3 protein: CASSQDVTTYNEQFF; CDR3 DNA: TGTGCCAGCAGCCAAGATGTTACAACCTACAATGAGCAGTTCTTC
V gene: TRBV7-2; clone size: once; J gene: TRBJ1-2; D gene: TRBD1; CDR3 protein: CASSLSGQGSNYGYTF; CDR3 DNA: TGTGCCAGCAGCTTATCGGGACAGGGATCTAACTATGGCTACACCTTC
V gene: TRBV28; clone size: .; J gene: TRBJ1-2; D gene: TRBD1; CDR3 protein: CASRRGTGGVSYGYTF; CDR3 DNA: TGTGCCAGCAGAAGAGGGACAGGGGGCGTTAGCTATGGCTACACCTTC
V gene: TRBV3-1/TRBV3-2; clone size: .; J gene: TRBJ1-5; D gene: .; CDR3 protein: CASSPDSSNQPQHF; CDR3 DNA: TGTGCCAGCAGCCCGGACAGTAGCAATCAGCCCCAGCATTTT
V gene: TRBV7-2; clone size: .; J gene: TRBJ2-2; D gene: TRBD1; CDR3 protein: CASSSTGFTGELFF; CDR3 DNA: TGTGCCAGCAGCTCGACAGGGTTCACCGGGGAGCTGTTTTTT
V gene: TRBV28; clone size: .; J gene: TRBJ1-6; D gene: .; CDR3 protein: CASSLRGSYNSPLHF; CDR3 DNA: TGTGCCAGCAGTTTACGCGGCTCCTATAATTCACCCCTCCACTTT
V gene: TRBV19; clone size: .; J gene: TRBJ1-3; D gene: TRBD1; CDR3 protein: CASSAQGQAGNTIYF; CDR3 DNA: TGTGCCAGTAGTGCCCAAGGACAGGCTGGAAACACCATATATTTT
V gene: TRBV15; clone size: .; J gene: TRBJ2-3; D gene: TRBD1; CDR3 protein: CATSEGAVGTQYF; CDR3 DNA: TGTGCCACCAGCGAGGGGGCCGTGGGTACGCAGTATTTT
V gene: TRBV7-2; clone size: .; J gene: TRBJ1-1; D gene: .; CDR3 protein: CASSLLGRENTEAFF; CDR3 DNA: TGTGCCAGCAGCTTACTCGGGCGGGAGAACACTGAAGCTTTCTTT
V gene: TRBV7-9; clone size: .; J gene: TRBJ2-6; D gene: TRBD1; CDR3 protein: CASSSLRDRVAAGANVLTF; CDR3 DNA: TGTGCCAGCAGCTCCCTACGGGACAGAGTAGCTGCTGGGGCCAACGTCCTGACTTTC
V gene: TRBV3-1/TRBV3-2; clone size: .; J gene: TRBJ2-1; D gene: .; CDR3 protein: CASSQGFGFYNEQFF; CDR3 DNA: TGTGCCAGCAGCCAAGGATTCGGGTTTTACAATGAGCAGTTCTTC
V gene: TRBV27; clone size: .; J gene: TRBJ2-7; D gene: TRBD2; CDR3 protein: CASSAPGLAGYEQYF; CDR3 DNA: TGTGCCAGCAGTGCTCCGGGACTAGCGGGCTACGAGCAGTACTTC
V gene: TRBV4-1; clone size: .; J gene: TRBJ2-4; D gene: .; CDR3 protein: CASSQGPGEQNIQYF; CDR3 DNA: TGCGCCAGCAGCCAAGGTCCGGGAGAACAAAACATTCAGTACTTC
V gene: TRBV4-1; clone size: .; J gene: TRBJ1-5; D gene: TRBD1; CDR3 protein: CASSLDRGGNQPQHF; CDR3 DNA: TGCGCCAGCAGCCTGGACAGGGGGGGCAATCAGCCCCAGCATTTT
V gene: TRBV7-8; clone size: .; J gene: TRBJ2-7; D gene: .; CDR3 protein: CASSPTGYEQYF; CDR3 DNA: TGTGCCAGCAGCCCAACAGGCTACGAGCAGTACTTC
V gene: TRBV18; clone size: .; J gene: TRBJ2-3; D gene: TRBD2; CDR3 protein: CAGTSLRDTQYF; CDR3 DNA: TGTGCCGGGACTAGCTTAAGAGATACGCAGTATTTT
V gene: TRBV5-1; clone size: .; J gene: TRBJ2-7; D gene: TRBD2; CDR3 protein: CASSSEGYSGTRAYEQYF; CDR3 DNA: TGCGCCAGCAGCTCCGAAGGGTATTCCGGGACTAGAGCCTACGAGCAGTACTTC
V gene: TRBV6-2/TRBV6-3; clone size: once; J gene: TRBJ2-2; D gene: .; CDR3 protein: CASSYSGRGRGGELFF; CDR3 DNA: TGTGCCAGCAGTTACTCTGGGCGGGGGCGCGGCGGGGAGCTGTTTTTT
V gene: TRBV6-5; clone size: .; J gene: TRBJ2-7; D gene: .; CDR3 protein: CASSLSISYEQYF; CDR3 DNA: TGTGCCAGCAGCCTATCTATCTCCTACGAGCAGTACTTC
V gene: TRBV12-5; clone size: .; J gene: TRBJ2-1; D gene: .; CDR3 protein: CASGSDTLLNLGGYNEQFF; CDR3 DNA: TGTGCTAGTGGTTCCGACACCCTACTGAACCTCGGGGGCTACAATGAGCAGTTCTTC
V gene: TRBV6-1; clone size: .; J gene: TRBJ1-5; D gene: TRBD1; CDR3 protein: CASSENRGRQPQHF; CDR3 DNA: TGTGCCAGCAGTGAAAACAGGGGCCGTCAGCCCCAGCATTTT
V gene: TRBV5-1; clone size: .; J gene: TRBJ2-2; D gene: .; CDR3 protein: CASSDTLARGELFF; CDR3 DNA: TGCGCCAGCAGCGATACTCTAGCCAGGGGGGAGCTGTTTTTT
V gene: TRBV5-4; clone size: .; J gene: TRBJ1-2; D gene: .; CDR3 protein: CASSLSTPGTNYGYTF; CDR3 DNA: TGTGCCAGCAGCTTGAGTACCCCAGGAACTAACTATGGCTACACCTTC
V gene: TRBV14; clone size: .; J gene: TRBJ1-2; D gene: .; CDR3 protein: CASSRDRNYGYTF; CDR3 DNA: TGTGCCAGCAGCCGAGACAGAAACTATGGCTACACCTTC
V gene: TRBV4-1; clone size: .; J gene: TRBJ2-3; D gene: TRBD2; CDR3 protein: CASSQPAGTSGATDTQYF; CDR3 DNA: TGCGCCAGCAGCCAACCGGCAGGGACTAGCGGGGCTACAGATACGCAGTATTTT
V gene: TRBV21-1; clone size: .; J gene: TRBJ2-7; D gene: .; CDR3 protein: CASSNSTTEAGLSYEQYF; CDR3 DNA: TGTGCCAGCAGCAATTCGACTACTGAGGCGGGATTATCCTACGAGCAGTACTTC
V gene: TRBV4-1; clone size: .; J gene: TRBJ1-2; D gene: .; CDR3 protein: CASSQFRSQGSSWGYTF; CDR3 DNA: TGCGCCAGCAGCCAATTCAGGTCGCAGGGGTCGAGTTGGGGCTACACCTTC
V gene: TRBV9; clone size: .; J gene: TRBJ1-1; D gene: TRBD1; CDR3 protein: CASSEGQGDTEAFF; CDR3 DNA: TGTGCCAGCAGCGAAGGACAGGGGGACACTGAAGCTTTCTTT
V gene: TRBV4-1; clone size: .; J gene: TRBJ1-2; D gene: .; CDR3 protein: CASSQDRAGDLYGYTF; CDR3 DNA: TGCGCCAGCAGCCAAGATCGGGCAGGGGACCTCTATGGCTACACCTTC
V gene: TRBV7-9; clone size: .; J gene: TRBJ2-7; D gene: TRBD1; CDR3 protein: CASSLLSTGDYEQYF; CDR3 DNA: TGTGCCAGCAGCTTATTGTCAACAGGGGACTACGAGCAGTACTTC
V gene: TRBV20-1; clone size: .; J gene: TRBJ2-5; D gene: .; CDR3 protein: CSASSGSQETQYF; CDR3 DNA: TGCAGTGCTAGTAGTGGGTCACAGGAGACCCAGTACTTC
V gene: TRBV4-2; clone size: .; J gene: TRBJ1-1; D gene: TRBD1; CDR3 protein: CASSRQGGTEAFF; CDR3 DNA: TGTGCCAGCAGTCGACAGGGAGGCACTGAAGCTTTCTTT
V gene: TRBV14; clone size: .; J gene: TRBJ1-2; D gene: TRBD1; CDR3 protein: CASSQDDRGGYTF; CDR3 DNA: TGTGCCAGCAGCCAAGACGACAGGGGTGGCTACACCTTC
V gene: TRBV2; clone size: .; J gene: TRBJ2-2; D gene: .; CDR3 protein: CASSGGGLPGELFF; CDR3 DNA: TGTGCCAGCAGTGGGGGGGGCCTGCCCGGGGAGCTGTTTTTT
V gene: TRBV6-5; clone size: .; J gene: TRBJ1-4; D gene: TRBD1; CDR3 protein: CASRGSGTGVEKLFF; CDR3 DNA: TGTGCCAGCAGAGGATCCGGGACAGGGGTAGAAAAACTGTTTTTT
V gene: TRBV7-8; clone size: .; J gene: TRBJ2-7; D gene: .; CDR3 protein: CASSLEGGQFYEQYF; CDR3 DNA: TGTGCCAGCAGCTTAGAAGGCGGGCAATTCTACGAGCAGTACTTC
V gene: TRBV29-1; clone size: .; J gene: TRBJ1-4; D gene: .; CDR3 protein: CSGGKGTNEKLFF; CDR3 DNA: TGCAGCGGAGGAAAGGGGACTAATGAAAAACTGTTTTTT
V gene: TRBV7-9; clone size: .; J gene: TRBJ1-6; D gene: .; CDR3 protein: CASSLAPGVGSPLHF; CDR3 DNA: TGTGCCAGCAGCTTAGCGCCAGGGGTCGGATCACCCCTCCACTTT
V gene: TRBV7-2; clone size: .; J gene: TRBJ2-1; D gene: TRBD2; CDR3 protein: CASSFRLAGVNEQFF; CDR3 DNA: TGTGCCAGCAGCTTTCGGCTAGCGGGGGTTAATGAGCAGTTCTTC
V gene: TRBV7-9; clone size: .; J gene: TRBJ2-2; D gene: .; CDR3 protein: CASTLAQGGGIPNTGELFF; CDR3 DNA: TGTGCCAGCACCCTGGCCCAAGGGGGGGGCATTCCGAACACCGGGGAGCTGTTTTTT
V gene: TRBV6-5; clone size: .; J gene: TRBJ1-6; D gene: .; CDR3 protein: CASGPGVFYNSPLHF; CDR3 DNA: TGTGCCAGTGGACCAGGGGTTTTTTATAATTCACCCCTCCACTTT
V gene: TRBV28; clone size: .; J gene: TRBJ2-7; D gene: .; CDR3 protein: CASSSRTFTDEQYF; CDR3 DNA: TGTGCCAGCAGTTCCCGGACATTTACCGACGAGCAGTACTTC
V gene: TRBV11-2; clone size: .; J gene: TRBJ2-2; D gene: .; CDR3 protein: CASSPRSGELFF; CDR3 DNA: TGTGCCAGCAGCCCACGGTCTGGGGAGCTGTTTTTT
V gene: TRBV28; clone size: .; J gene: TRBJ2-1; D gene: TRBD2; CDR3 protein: CASSPLSSGGYNEQFF; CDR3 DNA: TGTGCCAGCAGTCCCCTTTCTAGCGGGGGTTACAATGAGCAGTTCTTC
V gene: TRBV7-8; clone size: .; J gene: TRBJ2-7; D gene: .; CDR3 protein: CASSLGGSPYEQYF; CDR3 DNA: TGTGCCAGCAGCTTAGGAGGATCCCCCTACGAGCAGTACTTC
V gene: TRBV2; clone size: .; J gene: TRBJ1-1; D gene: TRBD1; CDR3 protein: CASSSGQGNTEAFF; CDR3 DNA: TGTGCCAGCAGTTCGGGACAGGGGAACACTGAAGCTTTCTTT
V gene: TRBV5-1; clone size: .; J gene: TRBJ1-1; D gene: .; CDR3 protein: CASTSTGMNTEAFF; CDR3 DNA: TGCGCCAGCACCTCGACAGGTATGAACACTGAAGCTTTCTTT
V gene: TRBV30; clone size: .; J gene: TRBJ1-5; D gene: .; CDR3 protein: CAWSVYRGGKVNQPQHF; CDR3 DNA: TGTGCCTGGAGTGTGTATCGGGGAGGCAAAGTCAATCAGCCCCAGCATTTT
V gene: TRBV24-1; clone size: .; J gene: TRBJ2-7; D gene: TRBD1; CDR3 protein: CATSDRELNEQYF; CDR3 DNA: TGTGCCACCTCGGACAGGGAACTGAACGAGCAGTACTTC